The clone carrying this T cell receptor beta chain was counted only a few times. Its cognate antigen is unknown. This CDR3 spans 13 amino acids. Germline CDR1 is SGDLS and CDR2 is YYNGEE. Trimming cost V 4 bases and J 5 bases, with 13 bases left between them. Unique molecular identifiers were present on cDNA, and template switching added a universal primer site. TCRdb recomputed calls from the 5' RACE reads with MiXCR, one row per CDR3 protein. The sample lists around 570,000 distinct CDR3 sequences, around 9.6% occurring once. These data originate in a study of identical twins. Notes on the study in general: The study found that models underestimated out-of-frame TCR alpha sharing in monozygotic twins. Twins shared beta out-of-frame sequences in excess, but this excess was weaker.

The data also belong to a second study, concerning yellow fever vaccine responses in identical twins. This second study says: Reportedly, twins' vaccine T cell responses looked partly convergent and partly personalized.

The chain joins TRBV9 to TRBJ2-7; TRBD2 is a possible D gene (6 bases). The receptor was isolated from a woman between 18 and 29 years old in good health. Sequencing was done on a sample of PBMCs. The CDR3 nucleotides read TGTGCCAGCAGCCCGGATGGAGGGAACGAGCAGTACTTC. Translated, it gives CASSPDGGNEQYF. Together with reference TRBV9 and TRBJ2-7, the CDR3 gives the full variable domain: DSGVTQTPKHLITATGQRVTLRCSPRSGDLSVYWYQQSLDQGLQFLIQYYNGEERAKGNILERFSAQQFPDLHSELNLSSLELGDSALYFCASSPDGGNEQYFGPGTRLTVT.